This T cell receptor (beta chain) originates from a study of T cells in Graves' hyperthyroidism and ophthalmopathy. This clonotype was observed at least ten times. Patients affected by ophthalmopathy presented a Clinical Activity Score of at least 3, a NOSPECS grade of at least 4, and disease duration below 3 months. Researchers amplified the TCR beta CDR3 regions from RNA transcripts. The HTBI primer set was used in a first-round RT-PCR of the TCR CDR3. MiXCR was run by TCRdb on the multiplex PCR reads, yielding one entry per CDR3 protein. Here the sample spans around 600,000 distinct CDR3 sequences, approximately 15% being singletons. V lost 10 bases to trimming and J lost 2 bases, with 17 bases between them. The CDR3 extends over 14 amino acids. The germline V gene encodes CDR1 SNHLY and CDR2 FYNNEI.

The rearrangement links TRBV2 to TRBJ1-1, with a possible D match to TRBD1 (5 bases). Sequenced: blood. This sequence was found in a woman aged 40 to 50 with Graves' ophthalmopathy. The CDR3 DNA is TGTGCCACCAACTATGCAGGGCATAACACTGAAGCTTTCTTT. Translated: CATNYAGHNTEAFF. Full variable domain (outside the CDR3, taken from reference TRBV2 and TRBJ1-1): EPEVTQTPSHQVTQMGQEVILRCVPISNHLYFYWYRQILGQKVEFLVSFYNNEISEKSEIFDDQFSVERPDGSNFTLKIRSTKLEDSAMYFCATNYAGHNTEAFFGQGTRLTVV.